What follows are 16 T cell receptor beta chains derived from one specimen sequenced in a study of CD8+ T cells in alopecia areata. Sorting used CD4, CD8alpha, NKG2D, NKG2ACE and other markers on pooled cutaneous lymph node cells. Extracted RNA was reverse transcribed, and the resulting cDNA served as sequencing template. Assay: immunoSEQ multiplex PCR; the TCRdb copy retains only in-frame clones and omits some. There are around 290,000 clones in the sample, none observed a single time. Input material: CD4+ T cells sorted from a lymph node. The receptors shown here come from a C3H/HeJ mouse with alopecia areata. This strain's MHC haplotype is H2-k.

In this sample, this clone turned up a few times. Germline and genes here are mouse. From the germline J gene comes the end of the CDR3, since the read stops 4 residues before it. Other DNA variants within this sample encode the same CDR3. The rearrangement joins TRBV5 to TRBJ2-2, with a possible D match to TRBD1 (7 bases). The CDR3 runs to 15 residues. With 1 base removed from V and 2 bases from J, the gap between germline ends came to 8 bases. Per germline, CDR1 LGHNA and CDR2 YNLKQL (reference sequence). The sequenced part of the CDR3 DNA is TGTGCCAGCAGCCAAGCAGGGGGGAACACCGGG. It translates to CASSQAGGNTG. The entire CDR3 protein reads CASSQAGGNTGQLYF.

A remark on this clone: Germline and genes: mouse. The CDR3 is cut off 4 residues early in the read; its end comes from the germline J gene. The chain links TRBV19 to TRBJ1-1, with D maybe TRBD1 (6 bases). The V gene's germline CDR1 is FNHDT and CDR2 SITEND (reference sequence). V lost 6 bases and J lost 0, with 12 bases in between. The CDR3 sequence is 14 residues long. The CDR3 DNA, read in part, is TGTGCCAGCACCGAGGGACAAGCAAACACA. This translates into CASTEGQANT. Given in full, the CDR3 is CASTEGQANTEVFF.

On this clone itself: The gene names given are mouse names. Distinct nucleotide sequences in the sample also encode this CDR3. CDR3 DNA (partial): TGTGCCAGCAGTATTCAGAGTGCAGAA. It encodes CASSIQSAE. The entire CDR3 reads CASSIQSAETLYF. The J gene is TRBJ2-3, the V gene TRBV19; D unresolved. The observed sequence ends 4 residues before the CDR3 terminus, with the missing tail filled in from the germline J gene. This CDR3 spans 13 amino acids. V was trimmed by 2 bases and J by 0 bases, leaving 4 bases between them. Germline CDR1 and CDR2: FNHDT and SITEND (reference sequence).

Concerning this clone itself: Gene names are mouse gene names. Other DNA sequences in the same sample also yield this CDR3. CDR3 DNA, as far as it was read: TGTGCCAGCAGGCCGGGACAGGGAGACTCC. Its translation is CASRPGQGDS. The entire CDR3 protein is CASRPGQGDSDYTF. J is TRBJ1-2 and V is TRBV19; TRBD1 matches 9 bases. The DNA ends 4 residues before the CDR3 does, and the rest of the CDR3 is filled in from the germline J gene. CDR1 and CDR2 (germline): FNHDT, SITEND (reference sequence). This CDR3 is built from 14 residues. Germline trimming cut 5 bases from V and 3 bases from J; bases unmatched to any gene: 5.

This clone has just a few counts. Gene names are mouse gene names. The sequenced fragment ends 4 residues before the CDR3 boundary, so the rest is inferred from the germline J gene. This chain connects TRBV5 to TRBJ2-1; the match to TRBD2 covers 8 bases. This CDR3 contains 15 residues. V gave up 3 bases and J gave up 3 bases; unmatched junction bases: 4. The germline V gene has CDR1 LGHNA and CDR2 YNLKQL (reference sequence). The sequenced CDR3 bases are TGTGCCAGCAGCCATGACTGGGGCCTCTATGCT. Its translation is CASSHDWGLYA. The whole CDR3 protein is CASSHDWGLYAEQFF.

The table lists this clone with a few counts. Any gene name here is a mouse gene name. Read data end 4 residues before the CDR3 end; the end is taken from the germline J gene. This sequence joins TRBV13-1 and TRBJ2-3; 11 positions match TRBD2. CDR3 length equals 18 residues. The germline V gene has CDR1 NSHNY and CDR2 SYGAGN. Trimming removed 0 bases from V and 0 bases from J; junction bases left unmatched: 6. Incomplete CDR3 DNA: TGTGCCAGCAGTGATGTTTGGACTGGGGGGCCTAGTGCAGAA. Translated: CASSDVWTGGPSAE. The CDR3 in full is CASSDVWTGGPSAETLYF.

This clone was seen a handful of times. Any gene name here is a mouse gene name. Read data end 4 residues before the CDR3 end; the end is taken from the germline J gene. The chain couples TRBV19 to TRBJ1-1, with D perhaps matching TRBD1 (5 bases). The CDR3 loop spans 15 amino acids. V dropped 2 bases and J dropped 0 bases, with 11 bases sitting between them. Germline assignment: CDR1 FNHDT and CDR2 SITEND (reference sequence). The sequenced CDR3 bases are TGTGCCAGCAGTATTCCGGACAATGCAAACACA. This translates into CASSIPDNANT. The whole CDR3 reads CASSIPDNANTEVFF.

This clone was observed a handful of times. Germline and genes here are mouse. The observed sequence ends 4 residues before the CDR3 terminus, with the missing tail filled in from the germline J gene. The chain carries TRBV13-1 and TRBJ2-5; D gene ambiguous. CDR3 size: 14 residues. CDR1 is NSHNY and CDR2 is SYGAGN in the germline V gene. V was pared by 1 base and J by 2 bases, with 8 bases between. CDR3 DNA, as far as it was read: TGTGCCAGCAGTGATTCCTGGTTCCAAGAC. This gives the protein CASSDSWFQD. The entire CDR3 sequence reads CASSDSWFQDTQYF.

This clone has only a few counts. Mouse germline and gene names are used. The CDR3 goes on 4 residues after the read ends, and that part is filled in from the germline J gene. The J gene is TRBJ2-2, the V gene TRBV1; 9 bases are shared with TRBD1. The CDR3 contains 16 residues. Germline V lookup: CDR1 NSQYPW, CDR2 LRSPGD (reference sequence). Trimming took 4 bases from V and 0 from J; bases not matched to a gene: 3. Partial CDR3 DNA: TGCACCTGCAGTGGACAGGGGGGCGCAAACACCGGG. Translating it yields CTCSGQGGANTG. The whole CDR3 protein reads CTCSGQGGANTGQLYF.

The table lists this clone with a few counts. Gene names are mouse gene names. Sequencing ends 4 residues short of the CDR3 end; the germline J gene provides the rest. This sequence joins TRBV13-1 and TRBJ2-1; 8 nucleotides line up with TRBD2. Trimming removed 6 bases from V and 3 bases from J; junction bases left unmatched: 5. The CDR3 consists of 14 residues. CDR1 and CDR2 (germline): NSHNY, SYGAGN. The CDR3: CASKRLGPYAEQFF. The part of the CDR3 DNA that was read is TGTGCCAGCAAAAGACTGGGGCCCTATGCT.

Remarks on this clone: Mouse gene names apply. The CDR3 extends 4 residues past the end of the read, so its final part is completed from the germline J gene. This chain joins TRBV5 and TRBJ2-2, with D uncertain. Germline values: CDR1 LGHNA, CDR2 YNLKQL (reference sequence). V was shortened by 0 bases and J by 0 bases, with 8 bases between the two germline ends. The CDR3 contains 16 residues. This CDR3 is CASSQDTDTNTGQLYF. CDR3 DNA, as far as it was read: TGTGCCAGCAGCCAAGATACAGACACAAACACCGGG.

Details on this clone: These gene names are mouse names. The sequenced fragment ends 4 residues before the CDR3 boundary, so the rest is inferred from the germline J gene. V gene TRBV5 combines with J gene TRBJ2-1; TRBD1 matches at 7 bases. The CDR3 extends over 13 amino acids. After removal of 5 bases from V and 3 bases from J, the junction contained 1 base not matched to a gene. CDR1 and CDR2 (germline): LGHNA, YNLKQL (reference sequence). The CDR3 loop is CASSGQAYAEQFF. CDR3 bases read: TGTGCCAGCAGCGGACAGGCCTATGCT.

There are a few counts of this clone. Any gene name here is a mouse gene name. The CDR3 end lies 4 residues beyond the end of the read and is filled in from the germline J gene. The same CDR3 arises from other DNA sequences in this sample as well. The genes are TRBV19 and TRBJ2-1, with 8 bases matching TRBD2. V shed 0 bases, J shed 3 bases, and the junction held 2 bases outside the gene matches. Germline V gene sequence: CDR1 FNHDT, CDR2 SITEND (reference sequence). This CDR3 region has 15 residues. The covered CDR3 bases are TGTGCCAGCAGTATAGGTGGGGGGGGCTATGCT. This translates into CASSIGGGGYA. The whole CDR3 protein reads CASSIGGGGYAEQFF.

On this clone: All gene names here are mouse names. CDR3 bases read: TGCACCTGCAGTGCAGTAGGGGTTGCT. Its protein is CTCSAVGVA. The full CDR3 protein reads CTCSAVGVAEQFF. The V call is TRBV1, the J call TRBJ2-1; D is possibly TRBD1 (5 bases). Read sequence stops 4 residues before the CDR3 end, and the germline J gene provides the missing end. The V end lost 1 base, the J end lost 6 bases, and 7 bases lay between the germline ends. There are 13 residues in the CDR3. CDR1 is NSQYPW, CDR2 LRSPGD, per germline (reference sequence).

A note on this clone: Germline and genes: mouse. CDR3 DNA (partial): TGTGCCAGCGGTGAGGCGGGACTGGGGGGCTATGCT. The encoded protein is CASGEAGLGGYA. The full CDR3 is CASGEAGLGGYAEQFF. The rearrangement links TRBV13-2 to TRBJ2-1, with 12 bases that match TRBD2. The missing CDR3 end, 4 residues past where the read stops, is filled in from the germline J gene. Unmatched junction bases numbered 3, after V lost 2 bases and J lost 3 bases. Germline V gene sequence: CDR1 NNHNN, CDR2 SYGAGS (reference sequence). The CDR3 spans 16 residues.

Remarks on this clone: Mouse gene names apply. CDR3 bases read: TGCACCTGCAGTGAACCGACAGGGGAAGGGGCT. Protein product: CTCSEPTGEGA. The entire CDR3 sequence reads CTCSEPTGEGAEQFF. This chain uses TRBV1 with TRBJ2-1, with 8 positions matching TRBD1. The read finishes 4 residues shy of the CDR3 end, and the germline J gene is used to complete it. Germline CDR1 and CDR2: NSQYPW and LRSPGD (reference sequence). The CDR3 length is 15 residues.